These 10 T cell receptor beta chains were sequenced from one sample in a study of PD-1 blockade in classical Hodgkin lymphoma. Sequencing used immunoSEQ multiplex PCR; TCRdb keeps in-frame clones, though not all of them. The table lists some 8,000 clones, about three quarters of them singletons, with around 30% in the top ten. The time point is: cycle 4 day 1 (C4D1), after five to seven weeks of nivolumab. All the patients suffered relapse after autologous stem cell transplantation, and brentuximab vedotin exposure differed. Investigators obtained CD8+ T cells from thawed PBMCs by magnetic negative selection. The sample here was CD8+ T cells from blood, taken before the fourth cycle of nivolumab. Receptor source: a human donor with classical Hodgkin lymphoma.

This chain uses TRBV5-1 with TRBJ2-5, with D uncertain. The V gene lost 2 bases and the J gene lost 4 bases, with 15 bases spanning the gap. Germline values: CDR1 SGHRS, CDR2 YFSETQ. The CDR3 sequence is 15 residues long. CDR3 region: CASSFEPAAGETQYF. In DNA, the CDR3 is TGCGCCAGCAGCTTCGAACCCGCGGCAGGAGAGACCCAGTACTTC.

This clone was detected a few times. V is TRBV30 and J is TRBJ1-1, with D uncertain. The length of the CDR3 is 11 residues. The germline CDR1 and CDR2 sequences are GTSNPN and SVGIG (reference sequence). The ends were cut back, 4 bases at V and 1 base at J, with 4 bases in the middle. CDR3 residues: CAWTKNTEAFF. CDR3 bases: TGTGCCTGGACCAAGAACACTGAAGCTTTCTTT.

The chain joins TRBV6-5 to TRBJ2-1, with 9 bases lining up with TRBD2. This CDR3 has 16 residues. Per the germline V gene, CDR1 is MNHEY and CDR2 is SVGAGI. J lost 6 bases, V lost 4 bases, and 10 bases had no gene match. This CDR3 is CASSLGKLAGGNEQFF. For the CDR3, the DNA is TGTGCCAGCAGTTTAGGCAAACTAGCGGGCGGCAATGAGCAGTTCTTC.

This clone was seen only a few times. V usage is TRBV9 and J usage is TRBJ1-1, with TRBD1 matching over 8 bases. This CDR3 comprises 15 residues. CDR1 and CDR2 from the germline V gene are SGDLS and YYNGEE. V trimming: 4 bases; J trimming: 2 bases; junction bases outside the gene matches: 7. This chain's CDR3 is CASSFRQGSNTEAFF. CDR3 nucleotides: TGTGCCAGCAGCTTCCGACAGGGGTCAAACACTGAAGCTTTCTTT.

About this clone itself: Relative to the germline gene, one junction end is altered; a read error may explain this. The V and J genes are TRBV5-6 and TRBJ2-1; 7 bases align to TRBD2. The CDR3 has 10 amino acids. Germline V CDR1 and CDR2: SGHDT, YYEEEE. The CDR3 coding sequence is TGTGCCAGCTCTGGCGGGGGTACGGTCTTC. Translated: CASSGGGTVF.

This sequence joins TRBV27 and TRBJ2-5; D ambiguous. CDR1 MNHEY and CDR2 SMNVEV come from the germline V gene (reference sequence). Trimming removed 4 bases from V and 2 bases from J, with 2 bases in between. CDR3 length: 11 residues. The CDR3 DNA reads as TGTGCCAGCAGTTCACAAGAGACCCAGTACTTC. It codes for CASSSQETQYF.

V gene TRBV4-1 combines with J gene TRBJ1-3, with D maybe TRBD1 (6 bases). The germline V and J ends were trimmed by 1 base and 4 bases, with 26 bases remaining between them. There are 20 residues in the CDR3. Germline CDR1 and CDR2: MGHRA and YSYEKL. CDR3 nucleotides: TGCGCCAGCAGCCAAGGGCCCCCGGACAGAGACCGATTCGTGGGAAACACCATATATTTT. Amino acids: CASSQGPPDRDRFVGNTIYF.

The chain has TRBV7-9 and TRBJ2-1; no clear D gene. The CDR3 consists of 13 residues. Germline V gene data show CDR1 as SEHNR and CDR2 as FQNEAQ (reference sequence). Between the trimmed V and J ends, which lost 7 bases and 5 bases, there was a span of 12 bases. DNA of the CDR3: TGTGCCAGCATCCGAGTAAAAGACAATGAGCAGTTCTTC. Translation gives CASIRVKDNEQFF.

This clone was observed a single time. The chain couples TRBV27 to TRBJ2-6; 9 positions match TRBD1. Per germline, CDR1 MNHEY and CDR2 SMNVEV (reference sequence). This CDR3 is 17 amino acids long. V gave up 6 bases and J gave up 1 base; unmatched junction bases: 7. This CDR3 is CASRGDRVYSGANVLTF. The DNA for the CDR3 is TGTGCCAGCAGGGGGGACAGGGTTTATTCTGGGGCCAACGTCCTGACTTTC.

This chain connects TRBV27 to TRBJ2-5; the match to TRBD1 covers 11 bases. In germline, CDR1 is MNHEY, CDR2 SMNVEV (reference sequence). V trimming: 4 bases; J trimming: 5 bases; junction bases outside the gene matches: 3. This CDR3 has 14 residues. CDR3 bases: TGTGCCAGCAGTTACCGGACAGGGGGCGAGACCCAGTACTTC. This codes for CASSYRTGGETQYF.